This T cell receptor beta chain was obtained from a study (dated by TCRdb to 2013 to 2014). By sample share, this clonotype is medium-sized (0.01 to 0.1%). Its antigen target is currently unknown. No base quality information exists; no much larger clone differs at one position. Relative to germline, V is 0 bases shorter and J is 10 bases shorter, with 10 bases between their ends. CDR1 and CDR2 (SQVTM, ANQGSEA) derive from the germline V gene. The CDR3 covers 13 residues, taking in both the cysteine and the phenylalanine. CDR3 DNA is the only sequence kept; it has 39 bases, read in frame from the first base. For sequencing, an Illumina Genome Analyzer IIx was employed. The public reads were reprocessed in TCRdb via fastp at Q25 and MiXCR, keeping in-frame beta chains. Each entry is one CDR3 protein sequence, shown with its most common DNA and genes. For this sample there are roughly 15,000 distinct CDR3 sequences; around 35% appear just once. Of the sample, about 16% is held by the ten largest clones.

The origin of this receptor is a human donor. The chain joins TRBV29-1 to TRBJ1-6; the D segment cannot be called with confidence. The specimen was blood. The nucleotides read TGCAGCGTTGAAGATGTCGATGGGTCACCCCTCCACTTT. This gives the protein CSVEDVDGSPLHF.